The 8 T cell receptor beta chains below come from one sample, sequenced in a study of identical twins. Using its own MiXCR run on the 5' RACE reads, TCRdb lists one record per CDR3 protein. Of some 760,000 distinct CDR3 sequences listed, about 18% were seen once; the top ten hold around 12%. A further study also used this sample, focusing on T cells expressing NK-cell markers.

Specimen: PBMCs. The receptors derive from a woman under 30 in good health.

J is TRBJ1-3 and V is TRBV3-1; D is unclear. There are 12 residues in the CDR3. The germline V gene encodes CDR1 LGHDT and CDR2 YNNKEL (reference sequence). Trimming shortened V by 6 bases and J by 4 bases, and 7 bases separated the two germline ends. The CDR3 protein is CASRNRGNTIYF. CDR3 nucleotide sequence: TGTGCCAGCAGGAACAGAGGAAACACCATATATTTT.

The rearrangement joins TRBV20-1 to TRBJ2-1; TRBD2 matches at 7 bases. Germline trimming cut 5 bases from V and 3 bases from J; bases unmatched to any gene: 7. Germline V gene data show CDR1 as DFQATT and CDR2 as SNEGSKA (reference sequence). The CDR3 spans 14 residues. The CDR3 is CSAALAFFYNEQFF. The CDR3 region has the DNA TGCAGTGCTGCACTAGCGTTTTTCTACAATGAGCAGTTCTTC.

The chain couples TRBV6-1 to TRBJ1-2; the match to TRBD1 covers 10 bases. From germline, CDR1 is MNHNS and CDR2 SASEGT. The V and J ends lost 7 bases and 3 bases, in that order; junction bases with no gene match: 5. The CDR3 loop spans 14 amino acids. CDR3 in amino acids: CASIRDRGHYGYTF. Written as DNA, the CDR3 is TGTGCCAGCATCCGGGACAGGGGACACTATGGCTACACCTTC.

In this sample, this clonotype turned up a few times. The chain recombines TRBV5-1 with TRBJ2-3; TRBD2 is a possible D gene (5 bases). Germline V gene lookup returns CDR1 SGHRS and CDR2 YFSETQ. V lost 0 bases and J lost 5, with 7 bases in between. The CDR3 consists of 13 residues. CDR3 DNA sequence: TGCGCCAGCAGCTTGGAACGGGGAGATACGCAGTATTTT. Translated, it gives CASSLERGDTQYF. Based on the CDR3 plus reference TRBV5-1 and TRBJ2-3, the full variable domain is KAGVTQTPRYLIKTRGQQVTLSCSPISGHRSVSWYQQTPGQGLQFLFEYFSETQRNKGNFPGRFSGRQFSNSRSEMNVSTLELGDSALYLCASSLERGDTQYFGPGTRLTVL.

This clonotype was counted ten times or more. This chain joins TRBV4-3 and TRBJ2-2, with D maybe TRBD1 (5 bases). CDR1 and CDR2 (germline): LGHNA, YSLEER. The ends were cut back, 0 bases at V and 8 bases at J, with 10 bases in the middle. The CDR3 covers 14 residues. CDR3 nucleotides: TGCGCCAGCAGCCAAGATCTTAGGGGAGGGGAGCTGTTTTTT. It specifies CASSQDLRGGELFF.

CDR3 coding DNA: TGTGCCATCAGCGACCGGGACAGGGCCCTTAACACCGGGGAGCTGTTTTTT. Translated: CAISDRDRALNTGELFF. The chain couples TRBV10-3 to TRBJ2-2, with 9 bases aligning to TRBD1. V shed 6 bases, J shed 2 bases, and the junction held 10 bases outside the gene matches. This CDR3 has 17 residues. Germline CDR1 ENHRY, CDR2 SYGVKD.

CDR3: CSAPSRGSGGNQPQHF. The CDR3 DNA is TGCAGTGCTCCCAGTAGAGGGAGCGGGGGCAATCAGCCCCAGCATTTT. The chain employs TRBV20-1 and TRBJ1-5; unclear D gene. V lost 5 bases and J lost 2, with 19 bases in between. CDR1 and CDR2 from the germline V gene are DFQATT and SNEGSKA (reference sequence). This CDR3 is built from 16 residues.

The chain links TRBV29-1 to TRBJ2-2, with D perhaps assigned TRBD1 or TRBD2 (6 bases each). This CDR3 spans 15 amino acids. From germline, CDR1 is SQVTM and CDR2 ANQGSEA. V was trimmed by 6 bases and J by 6 bases, leaving 20 bases between them. DNA for the CDR3: TGCAGCGTCGGGGGCTACTTTTCGGGGGCCGGGGAGCTGTTTTTT. Translated, it gives CSVGGYFSGAGELFF.